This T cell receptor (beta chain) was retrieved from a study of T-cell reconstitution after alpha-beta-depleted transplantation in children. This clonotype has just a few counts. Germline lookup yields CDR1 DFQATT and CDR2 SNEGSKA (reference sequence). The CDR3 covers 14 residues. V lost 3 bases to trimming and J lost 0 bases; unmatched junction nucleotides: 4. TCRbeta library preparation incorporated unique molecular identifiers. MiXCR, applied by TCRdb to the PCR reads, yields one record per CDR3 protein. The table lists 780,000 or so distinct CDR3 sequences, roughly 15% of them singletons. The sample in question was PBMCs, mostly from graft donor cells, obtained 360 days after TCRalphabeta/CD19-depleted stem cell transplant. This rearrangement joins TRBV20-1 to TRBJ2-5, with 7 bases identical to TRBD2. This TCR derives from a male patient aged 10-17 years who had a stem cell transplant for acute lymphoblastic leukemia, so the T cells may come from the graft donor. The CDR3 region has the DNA TGCAGTGCTAGCCCTCTAGCGGACCAAGAGACCCAGTACTTC. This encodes CSASPLADQETQYF.